This entry is about one TCR beta chain. These data come from a study of blood T cell repertoires in COVID-19. Seattle patient enrollment occurred during active infection, with longitudinal follow-up thereafter. In the study's own analysis: Quantification of nucleated cells was approximated via reference gene primer amplification. The data were produced by immunoSEQ multiplex PCR, yet TCRdb's version contains in-frame clones alone and is incomplete. D and trimming come from the DNA, and the V and J calls and clone size come from that table. Of hundreds of thousands of clones listed, around 90% are singletons. The germline V gene has CDR1 SNHLY and CDR2 FYNNEI. V was clipped by 4 bases and J by 2 bases, with 12 bases between them. The CDR3 is 15 residues long.

The sequence came from a man between 60 and 75 years old with COVID-19, enrolled during active disease. What was sequenced was peripheral blood. V is TRBV2 and J is TRBJ1-3, with D perhaps matching TRBD1 (5 bases). As DNA, the CDR3 is TGTGCCAGCAGTGGAACAGGAACGGCTGGAAACACCATATATTTT. Residues: CASSGTGTAGNTIYF.